These 2 T cell receptor beta chains were all obtained from the same sample, sequenced in a study of lymphopenia after photon versus proton radiotherapy. The table came from immunoSEQ multiplex PCR; TCRdb's copy has only in-frame clones and leaves some out. The sample gives approximately 160,000 clones, 88% of which show up once; approximately 4.7% is in the top ten. The sequenced sample was peripheral blood, obtained from a patient treated with photon-based radiotherapy. These receptors were collected from a man aged 50-59 years with gastric cancer.

V usage is TRBV11-1 and J usage is TRBJ2-7; 9 bases match TRBD2. This CDR3 has 14 residues. Unmatched junction bases numbered 4, after V lost 4 bases and J lost 3 bases. The germline V gene has CDR1 SGHAT and CDR2 FQDESV (reference sequence). The CDR3 nucleotides read TGTGCCAGCAGCTGGACTAGCGAGGGCTACGAGCAGTACTTC. Protein: CASSWTSEGYEQYF.

The chain recombines TRBV30 with TRBJ2-7, with TRBD1 matching over 7 bases. CDR1 GTSNPN and CDR2 SVGIG come from the germline V gene (reference sequence). The V segment lost 5 bases and the J segment 2 bases; nucleotides outside the gene matches: 9. The CDR3 contains 14 residues. CDR3 in DNA: TGTGCCTGGGGTCGACAGGGTGTCCCCTACGAGCAGTACTTC. Protein: CAWGRQGVPYEQYF.